The 25 T cell receptor beta chains below all came from one sample that was sequenced in a study of T cells expressing NK-cell markers. TCRdb reprocessed the 5' RACE reads and stores each CDR3 protein as one record, lacking DNA. The sample includes about 150,000 distinct CDR3 sequences. Sequencing used blood T cells: a sorted CD56 or NKG2C T cell subset, CD4+ or CD8+ T cells, or bulk PBMC T cells (not recorded which). Receptors originate from a woman between 45 and 60 years old in good health.

The V gene is TRBV5-6, the J gene TRBJ2-1; the D gene TCRdb calls, TRBD2, cannot be checked with no DNA. Germline loops: CDR1 SGHDT, CDR2 YYEEEE. The CDR3 runs 15 residues. The CDR3 reads CASSLLAGGRDEQFF.

This sequence joins TRBV12-3 or TRBV12-4 and TRBJ2-3; TCRdb's D call, TRBD2, is unchecked because there is no DNA. This CDR3 has 15 amino acids. The CDR3 here is CASSPLAGGQNTQYF.

V and J are TRBV4-2 and TRBJ2-1. This CDR3 comprises 13 residues. Germline CDR1 is LGHNA and CDR2 is YNFKEQ. CDR3 loop: CASSQESMNEQFF.

The rearrangement uses TRBV4-1 and TRBJ1-1. This CDR3 contains 14 residues. From germline, CDR1 is MGHRA and CDR2 YSYEKL. CDR3 protein: CASSQEERNTEAFF.

The chain is built from TRBV20-1 and TRBJ1-2; TCRdb gives TRBD1 as the D gene, but with no DNA this cannot be confirmed. The germline CDR1 and CDR2 sequences are DFQATT and SNEGSKA (reference sequence). The CDR3 is 14 residues long. CDR3 amino acids: CSARFPNRGAGYTF.

The chain carries TRBV7-9 and TRBJ2-7; TCRdb's D call, TRBD1, is unchecked because there is no DNA. The V gene's germline CDR1 is SEHNR and CDR2 FQNEAQ (reference sequence). This CDR3 is 13 amino acids long. This CDR3 is CASSLRGRDEQYF.

This sequence joins TRBV7-6 and TRBJ2-1; TCRdb picks TRBD2, but there is no DNA to check that call. The CDR3 sequence is 15 residues long. CDR1 is SGHVS, CDR2 FNYEAQ, per germline. The CDR3: CASRDIAGSYNEQFF.

The chain links TRBV10-2 to TRBJ2-1; without DNA, the TCRdb call of TRBD2 cannot be checked. The germline V gene has CDR1 WSHSY and CDR2 SAAADI. The CDR3 runs to 14 residues. The CDR3 loop is CASSTSGSYNEQFF.

The V gene is TRBV12-3 or TRBV12-4, the J gene TRBJ2-1; TCRdb names TRBD2, which stays unverified in the absence of DNA. This CDR3 region has 15 residues. The CDR3 is CASFSLAGGYNEQFF.

This chain joins TRBV5-1 and TRBJ2-1; TCRdb reports TRBD2, a call that lacks DNA to check it against. This CDR3 has 18 amino acids. CDR1 is SGHRS, CDR2 YFSETQ, per germline. The CDR3 reads CASSSTRTSGSGSDEQFF. Full variable domain (outside the CDR3, taken from reference TRBV5-1 and TRBJ2-1): KAGVTQTPRYLIKTRGQQVTLSCSPISGHRSVSWYQQTPGQGLQFLFEYFSETQRNKGNFPGRFSGRQFSNSRSEMNVSTLELGDSALYLCASSSTRTSGSGSDEQFFGPGTRLTVL.

V gene TRBV6-5 combines with J gene TRBJ2-1; TCRdb names TRBD1, which stays unverified in the absence of DNA. CDR1 MNHEY and CDR2 SVGAGI come from the germline V gene. This CDR3 is 13 amino acids long. The CDR3 loop is CASSPGRWNEQFF.

The chain joins TRBV6-4 to TRBJ2-1. The germline V gene has CDR1 MRHNA and CDR2 SNTAGT. The CDR3 loop spans 16 amino acids. The CDR3 protein is CASSALGVSSYNEQFF.

The V and J genes are TRBV6-5 and TRBJ2-1. In germline, CDR1 is MNHEY, CDR2 SVGAGI. The CDR3 contains 16 residues. The CDR3: CASSYSNPGAPNEQFF.

J is TRBJ2-3 and V is TRBV7-9; TCRdb lists TRBD2, though no DNA is available to test this call. The CDR3 consists of 16 residues. Per the germline V gene, CDR1 is SEHNR and CDR2 is FQNEAQ (reference sequence). CDR3 region: CASSTGLAVSTDTQYF.

The chain combines TRBV7-8 with TRBJ1-5. Germline CDR1 and CDR2: SGHVS and FQNEAQ. This CDR3 is 15 amino acids long. This CDR3 reads CASSPSLGPNQPQHF.

J is TRBJ2-7 and V is TRBV20-1. The CDR3 spans 13 residues. Germline loops: CDR1 DFQATT, CDR2 SNEGSKA (reference sequence). The CDR3 loop is CSARGGSHYEQYF.

This chain joins TRBV11-3 and TRBJ2-2. CDR1 is SGHNT, CDR2 YENEEA, per germline. CDR3 length: 11 residues. CDR3 protein: CATLNTGELFF.

The V and J genes are TRBV7-9 and TRBJ2-3; there is no DNA to check the TCRdb D call of TRBD2. The length of the CDR3 is 15 residues. Looked up from germline, CDR1 is SEHNR and CDR2 is FQNEAQ (reference sequence). The CDR3 reads CASSSSTSYTDTQYF.

The chain has TRBV5-1 and TRBJ2-5; the TCRdb call, TRBD1, lacks DNA for checking. CDR3 length: 18 amino acids. Germline CDR1 and CDR2: SGHRS and YFSETQ. CDR3 amino acids: CASSSTGTGRIDQETQYF.

V and J are TRBV7-3 and TRBJ2-1; TCRdb returns TRBD1, unconfirmable since there is no DNA. CDR1 is SGHTA, CDR2 FQGTGA, per germline. The CDR3 runs to 16 residues. The CDR3 loop reads CASSLDDRVWFNEQFF.

The V gene is TRBV3-1, the J gene TRBJ2-5; the D gene TCRdb calls, TRBD2, cannot be checked with no DNA. The CDR3 has 16 amino acids. Germline assignment: CDR1 LGHDT and CDR2 YNNKEL (reference sequence). CDR3 amino acids: CASSQDPTSGKETQYF.

This chain connects TRBV20-1 to TRBJ2-5; TCRdb's D call, TRBD2, is unchecked because there is no DNA. This CDR3 region has 16 residues. CDR1 and CDR2 (germline): DFQATT, SNEGSKA (reference sequence). The CDR3 reads CSARDVGVAGDETQYF.

The rearrangement uses TRBV4-1 and TRBJ2-3; TCRdb returns TRBD2, unconfirmable since there is no DNA. This CDR3 has 16 residues. Germline V CDR1 and CDR2: MGHRA, YSYEKL. The CDR3 region is CASSQVDGSGTDTQYF.

The chain joins TRBV12-5 to TRBJ2-1. Germline V lookup: CDR1 LGHNT, CDR2 FRNRAP. This CDR3 spans 15 amino acids. The CDR3 spells CASGVFQSPYNEQFF.

The chain recombines TRBV7-2 with TRBJ2-1. This CDR3 is built from 11 residues. Germline values: CDR1 SGHTA, CDR2 FQGNSA. CDR3 residues: CASSPTDEQFF. Full variable domain (rest looked up from reference TRBV7-2 and TRBJ2-1): GAGVSQSPSNKVTEKGKDVELRCDPISGHTALYWYRQSLGQGLEFLIYFQGNSAPDKSGLPSDRFSAERTGGSVSTLTIQRTQQEDSAVYLCASSPTDEQFFGPGTRLTVL.